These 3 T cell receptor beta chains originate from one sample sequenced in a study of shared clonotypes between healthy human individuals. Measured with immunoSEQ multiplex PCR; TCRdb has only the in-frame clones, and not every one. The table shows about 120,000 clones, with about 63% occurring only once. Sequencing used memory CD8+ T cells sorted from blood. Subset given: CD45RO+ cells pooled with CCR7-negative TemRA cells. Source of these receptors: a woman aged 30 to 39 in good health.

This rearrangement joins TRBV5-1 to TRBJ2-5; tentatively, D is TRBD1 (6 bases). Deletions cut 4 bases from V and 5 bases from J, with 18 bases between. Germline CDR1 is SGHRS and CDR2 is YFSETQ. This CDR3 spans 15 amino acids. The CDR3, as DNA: TGCGCCAGCAGCACCTGGTGGGGGCCCTCGGAGACCCAGTACTTC. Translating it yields CASSTWWGPSETQYF.

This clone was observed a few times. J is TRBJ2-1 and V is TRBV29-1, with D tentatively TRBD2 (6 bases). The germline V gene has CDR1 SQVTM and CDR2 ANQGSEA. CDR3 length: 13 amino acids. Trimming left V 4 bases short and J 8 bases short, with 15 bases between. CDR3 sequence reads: CSVGNGEADEQFF. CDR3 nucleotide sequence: TGCAGCGTTGGGAATGGGGAGGCCGATGAGCAGTTCTTC.

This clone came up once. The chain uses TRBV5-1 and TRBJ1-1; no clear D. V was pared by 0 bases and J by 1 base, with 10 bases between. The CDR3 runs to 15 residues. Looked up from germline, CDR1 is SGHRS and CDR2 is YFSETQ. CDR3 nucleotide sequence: TGCGCCAGCAGCTTGGAGGGCAGACCGAACACTGAAGCTTTCTTT. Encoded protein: CASSLEGRPNTEAFF.